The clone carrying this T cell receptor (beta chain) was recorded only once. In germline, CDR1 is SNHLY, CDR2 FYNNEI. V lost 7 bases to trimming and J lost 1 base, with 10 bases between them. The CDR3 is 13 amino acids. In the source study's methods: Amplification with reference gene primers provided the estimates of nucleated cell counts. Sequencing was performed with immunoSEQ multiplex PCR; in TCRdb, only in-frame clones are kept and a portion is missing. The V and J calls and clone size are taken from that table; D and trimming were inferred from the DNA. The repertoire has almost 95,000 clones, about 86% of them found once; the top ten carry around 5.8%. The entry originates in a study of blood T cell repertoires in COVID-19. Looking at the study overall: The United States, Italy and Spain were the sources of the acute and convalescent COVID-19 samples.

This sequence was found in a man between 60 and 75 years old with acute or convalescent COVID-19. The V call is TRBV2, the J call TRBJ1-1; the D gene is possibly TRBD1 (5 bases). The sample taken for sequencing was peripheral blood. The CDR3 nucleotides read TGTGCCAGCACACGACAGTCGAACACTGAAGCTTTCTTT. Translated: CASTRQSNTEAFF. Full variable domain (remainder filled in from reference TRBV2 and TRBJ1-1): EPEVTQTPSHQVTQMGQEVILRCVPISNHLYFYWYRQILGQKVEFLVSFYNNEISEKSEIFDDQFSVERPDGSNFTLKIRSTKLEDSAMYFCASTRQSNTEAFFGQGTRLTVV.